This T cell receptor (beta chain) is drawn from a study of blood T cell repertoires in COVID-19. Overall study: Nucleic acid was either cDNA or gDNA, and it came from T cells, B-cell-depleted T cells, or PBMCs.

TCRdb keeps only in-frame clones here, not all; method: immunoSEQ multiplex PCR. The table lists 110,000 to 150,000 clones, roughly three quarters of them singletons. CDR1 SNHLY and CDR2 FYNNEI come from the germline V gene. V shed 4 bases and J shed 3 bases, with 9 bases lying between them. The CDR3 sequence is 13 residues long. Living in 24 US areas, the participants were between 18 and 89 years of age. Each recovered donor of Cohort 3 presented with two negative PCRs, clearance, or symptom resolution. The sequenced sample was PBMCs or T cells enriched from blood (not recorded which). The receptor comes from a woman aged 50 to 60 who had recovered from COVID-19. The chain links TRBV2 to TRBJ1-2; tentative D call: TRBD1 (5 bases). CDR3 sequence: CASSGWGDYGYTF. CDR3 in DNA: TGTGCCAGCAGTGGCTGGGGCGACTATGGCTACACCTTC.